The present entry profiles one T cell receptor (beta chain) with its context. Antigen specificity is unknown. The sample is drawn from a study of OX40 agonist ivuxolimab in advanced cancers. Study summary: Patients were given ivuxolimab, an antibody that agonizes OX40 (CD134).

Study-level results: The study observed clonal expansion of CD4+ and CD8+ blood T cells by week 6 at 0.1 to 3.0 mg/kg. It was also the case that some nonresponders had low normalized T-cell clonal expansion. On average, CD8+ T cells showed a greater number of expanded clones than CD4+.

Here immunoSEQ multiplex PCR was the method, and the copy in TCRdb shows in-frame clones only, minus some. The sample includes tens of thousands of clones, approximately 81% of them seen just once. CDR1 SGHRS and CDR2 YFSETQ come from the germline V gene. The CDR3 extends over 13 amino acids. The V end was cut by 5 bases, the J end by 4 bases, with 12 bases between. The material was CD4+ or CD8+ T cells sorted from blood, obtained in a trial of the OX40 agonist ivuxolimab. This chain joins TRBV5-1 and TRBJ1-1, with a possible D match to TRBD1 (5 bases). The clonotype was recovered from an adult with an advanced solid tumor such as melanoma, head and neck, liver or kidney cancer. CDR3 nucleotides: TGCGCCAGCAGAGCAGGGCCTTTCACTGAAGCTTTCTTT. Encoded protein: CASRAGPFTEAFF. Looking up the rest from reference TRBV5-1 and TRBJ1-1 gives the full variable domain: KAGVTQTPRYLIKTRGQQVTLSCSPISGHRSVSWYQQTPGQGLQFLFEYFSETQRNKGNFPGRFSGRQFSNSRSEMNVSTLELGDSALYLCASRAGPFTEAFFGQGTRLTVV.